Below, 25 T cell receptor beta chains from the same sample are listed, as sequenced in a study of human T cells and chemical hapten exposure. MiXCR was run by TCRdb on the RACE reads, yielding one entry per CDR3 protein. The data contain approximately 60,000 distinct CDR3 sequences, roughly 10% of them seen just once; the ten biggest clones take up around 9.6%. The time point here: pre-sensitization, week 0. Treatment: therapeutic diphenylcyclopropenone sensitization with weekly scalp DPC. The sample was whole blood, taken in connection with sensitization to the hapten diphenylcyclopropenone (DPC). All receptors derive from a man in his forties with alopecia areata. Some clones in this sample may be carry-over from other donors' samples.

About this clonotype itself: This may arise from a read error, as a much more abundant clone is one base away. V usage is TRBV12-3 or TRBV12-4 and J usage is TRBJ2-1, with a possible D match to TRBD1 (5 bases). Trimming took off 8 bases at V and 6 bases at J, with 11 bases between the two ends. The CDR3 contains 12 residues. The CDR3 nucleotides read TGTGCCAGCGGCTCTGGGGCCAATGAGCAGTTCTTC. Translation gives CASGSGANEQFF.

The sample holds a few counts of this clonotype. The CDR3 nucleotides are TGTGCCAGCAGTGGACTAGCGGATGAGCAGTTCTTC. This codes for CASSGLADEQFF. This chain links TRBV6-2 or TRBV6-3 with TRBJ2-1; TRBD2 matches 10 bases. V dropped 5 bases and J dropped 8; count of bases not matched to a gene: 0. The CDR3 runs 12 residues. Looked up from germline, CDR1 is MNHEY and CDR2 is SVGEGT.

This clonotype was seen a handful of times. The V and J genes are TRBV20-1 and TRBJ2-2; 10 bases map to TRBD2. There are 16 residues in the CDR3. V trimming: 1 base; J trimming: 3 bases; junction bases outside the gene matches: 5. Germline lookup yields CDR1 DFQATT and CDR2 SNEGSKA (reference sequence). The CDR3 region is CSARASGRKDTGELFF. The DNA of the CDR3 is TGCAGTGCTAGAGCTAGCGGGAGAAAGGACACCGGGGAGCTGTTTTTT.

This clonotype was detected ten times or more. This chain links TRBV7-9 with TRBJ2-7; no reliable D call. Germline CDR1 reads SEHNR; CDR2 reads FQNEAQ (reference sequence). This CDR3 contains 14 residues. The V end was cut by 5 bases, the J end by 2 bases, with 13 bases between. This chain's CDR3 is CASSPGHQTYEQYF. In DNA form, the CDR3 reads TGTGCCAGCAGCCCCGGGCACCAGACCTACGAGCAGTACTTC.

This chain links TRBV28 with TRBJ2-7; a possible D gene is TRBD1 (7 bases). Germline V gives CDR1 MDHEN, CDR2 SYDVKM. The CDR3 length is 12 residues. The V and J ends lost 9 bases and 9 bases respectively, with 18 bases between them. The CDR3 DNA follows: TGTGCCAGTGCGGCGGGACAGATAGCGCAGTACTTC. Protein: CASAAGQIAQYF.

This clonotype was recorded a few times. The gene calls are TRBV29-1 and TRBJ2-2; the D is unclear. The ends were cut back, 6 bases at V and 5 bases at J, with 7 bases in the middle. Germline CDR1 reads SQVTM; CDR2 reads ANQGSEA. This CDR3 region has 11 residues. The DNA for the CDR3 is TGCAGCGTGGTTACGACCGGGGAGCTGTTTTTT. The encoded protein is CSVVTTGELFF.

This clonotype was counted at least ten times. The chain is built from TRBV25-1 and TRBJ2-4, with 8 bases fitting TRBD1. The germline CDR1 and CDR2 sequences are MGHDK and SYGVNS. CDR3 length equals 15 residues. V lost 4 bases to trimming and J lost 4 bases; unmatched junction nucleotides: 6. CDR3 DNA: TGTGCCAGCAGTGTTTCTGGACAGGGAAAAAACATTCAGTACTTC. Translating it yields CASSVSGQGKNIQYF.

The CDR3 nucleotides read TGTGCCAGCAGTCACTACAATGAGCAGTTCTTC. Amino acids: CASSHYNEQFF. The chain is built from TRBV28 and TRBJ2-1; no definite D call. Trimming took 5 bases from V and 3 from J, leaving 2 bases between them. CDR1 is MDHEN and CDR2 is SYDVKM in the germline V gene. The CDR3 contains 11 residues.

This clonotype appeared a few times. This chain connects TRBV28 to TRBJ2-7, with 7 bases fitting TRBD2. Per germline, CDR1 MDHEN and CDR2 SYDVKM. Losses at the gene ends were 7 bases for V and 0 bases for J; bases not matched to a gene: 6. CDR3 length: 14 residues. The CDR3 DNA is TGTGCCAGCACTACACTAGCGACCTCCTACGAGCAGTACTTC. It encodes CASTTLATSYEQYF.

Ten or more counts support this clonotype. The chain is built from TRBV5-1 and TRBJ2-5; maybe TRBD2 (6 bases). Per germline, CDR1 SGHRS and CDR2 YFSETQ. This CDR3 has 15 residues. Trimming took 4 bases from V and 5 from J, leaving 18 bases between them. The CDR3 sequence is CASSPTSTSWETQYF. As DNA, the CDR3 is TGCGCCAGCAGCCCGACTAGTACCTCGTGGGAGACCCAGTACTTC.

This clonotype was recorded many times. The chain links TRBV20-1 to TRBJ2-2; 9 bases are a match to TRBD2. V lost 3 bases and J lost 6; bases outside the gene matches: 8. The CDR3 is made up of 15 amino acids. From germline, CDR1 is DFQATT and CDR2 SNEGSKA (reference sequence). The CDR3 loop is CSARMGGRAAGELFF. The CDR3 region has the DNA TGCAGTGCTAGGATGGGCGGGAGGGCCGCCGGGGAGCTGTTTTTT.

This chain joins TRBV5-5 and TRBJ2-3; possibly TRBD1 or TRBD2 for D (6 bases each). Trimming removed 4 bases at V and 8 bases at J, with 26 bases between. The V gene's germline CDR1 is SGHKS and CDR2 YYEKEE (reference sequence). This CDR3 is 17 amino acids long. CDR3 bases: TGTGCCAGCAGCCCGGCCCCGACAGGTTCTAGCGCCGGTACGCAGTATTTT. Translated: CASSPAPTGSSAGTQYF.

This clonotype was detected many times. V gene TRBV24-1 combines with J gene TRBJ1-2; 7 nucleotides align to TRBD1. The ends lost 3 bases at V and 2 bases at J; junction bases unmatched: 5. The germline V gene encodes CDR1 KGHDR and CDR2 SFDVKD. The CDR3 length is 15 residues. This chain's CDR3 is CATSDPGTANYGYTF. The CDR3 DNA is TGTGCCACCAGTGATCCCGGGACAGCGAACTATGGCTACACCTTC.

This chain connects TRBV6-2 or TRBV6-3 to TRBJ2-7; 8 positions agree with TRBD2. CDR3 length: 14 amino acids. Germline CDR1 and CDR2: MNHEY and SVGEGT. Germline trimming cut 2 bases from V and 0 bases from J; bases unmatched to any gene: 0. CDR3 amino acids: CASSYSGSSYEQYF. The CDR3 bases are TGTGCCAGCAGTTACAGCGGGAGCTCCTACGAGCAGTACTTC.

The J gene is TRBJ1-2, the V gene TRBV20-1; D ambiguous. Germline V gene sequence: CDR1 DFQATT, CDR2 SNEGSKA (reference sequence). V lost 6 bases, J lost 4 bases, and 9 bases lay in between. CDR3 length: 11 amino acids. CDR3 in amino acids: CSALSSYGYTF. DNA for the CDR3: TGCAGTGCCCTAAGTAGCTATGGCTACACCTTC.

This sequence joins TRBV12-3 or TRBV12-4 and TRBJ2-7, with 9 positions matching TRBD1. This CDR3 is 14 amino acids long. Trimming took 6 bases from V and 3 from J; bases not matched to a gene: 6. The CDR3 nucleotides are TGTGCCAGCAGCCCAACAGGGGGCCTCTACGAGCAGTACTTC. This codes for CASSPTGGLYEQYF.

The genes are TRBV6-2 or TRBV6-3 and TRBJ2-5, with TRBD1 matching 7 bases. Germline CDR1 is MNHEY and CDR2 is SVGEGT. V lost 5 bases, J lost 7 bases, and 13 bases stayed unmatched. The CDR3 totals 15 residues. CDR3 DNA: TGTGCCAGCAGTACCCGGGACAGACGCCCAGGGACCCAGTACTTC. Protein: CASSTRDRRPGTQYF.

This clonotype was picked up many times. The J gene is TRBJ2-3, the V gene TRBV5-5, with 9 bases aligning to TRBD2. V shed 3 bases and J 2 bases; nucleotides not matched to a gene: 7. The CDR3 totals 16 residues. Germline assignment: CDR1 SGHKS and CDR2 YYEKEE (reference sequence). This CDR3 is CASSSDLAGPTDTQYF. CDR3 nucleotide sequence: TGTGCCAGCAGCTCGGATCTAGCGGGACCCACAGATACGCAGTATTTT.

This clonotype has a count of ten or more. The V call is TRBV9, the J call TRBJ2-1; TRBD2 matches at 11 bases. Germline V CDR1 and CDR2: SGDLS, YYNGEE. The CDR3 loop spans 16 amino acids. J lost 4 bases, V lost 0 bases, and 3 bases had no gene match. The CDR3 DNA reads TGTGCCAGCAGCGTAGTGACTAGCGGGAATTACAATGAGCAGTTCTTC. This encodes CASSVVTSGNYNEQFF.

This clonotype was counted ten times or more. This chain links TRBV5-4 with TRBJ2-7, with D possibly matching TRBD2 (6 bases). The length of the CDR3 is 13 residues. Germline-derived CDR1 and CDR2 are SGHNT and YYREEE (reference sequence). V was pared by 4 bases and J by 5 bases, with 13 bases between. The CDR3 DNA follows: TGTGCCAGCAGCAGGACGGGGGTCGACGAGCAGTACTTC. This sequence encodes CASSRTGVDEQYF.

This clonotype was observed a few times. A junction boundary mismatches the germline segment, possibly from a read error. The rearrangement uses TRBV20-1 and TRBJ2-7; 12 nucleotides line up with TRBD2. The length of the CDR3 is 17 residues. Germline assignment: CDR1 DFQATT and CDR2 SNEGSKA (reference sequence). The CDR3 bases are TGCAGTGCTAGAGCGGGACTAGCGGGTCCCGTCTCCCACGAGCAGTACTTC. Encoded protein: CSARAGLAGPVSHEQYF.

This clonotype was seen at least ten times. The rearrangement joins TRBV18 to TRBJ2-4; the D gene could be TRBD1 or TRBD2 (5 bases each). Per the germline V gene, CDR1 is KGHSH and CDR2 is LQKENI. The CDR3 has 15 amino acids. V dropped 0 bases and J dropped 1 base, with 7 bases sitting between them. This chain's CDR3 is CASSPPRGAKNIQYF. The CDR3 bases are TGTGCCAGCTCACCACCGAGGGGCGCCAAAAACATTCAGTACTTC.

The CDR3 reads CASSRVGLAYNEQFF. The CDR3, as DNA: TGTGCCAGCAGTCGGGTCGGGCTTGCCTACAATGAGCAGTTCTTC. The V and J genes are TRBV6-5 and TRBJ2-1, with D unresolved. V was shortened by 5 bases and J by 2 bases, with 13 bases between the two germline ends. The CDR3 has 15 residues. In germline, CDR1 is MNHEY, CDR2 SVGAGI.

The genes are TRBV25-1 and TRBJ2-7; D unclear. This CDR3 region has 11 residues. Germline loops: CDR1 MGHDK, CDR2 SYGVNS. The V and J ends lost 3 bases and 3 bases respectively, with 3 bases between them. CDR3 amino acids: CASSDFYEQYF. CDR3 coding DNA: TGTGCCAGCAGTGATTTCTACGAGCAGTACTTC.

The chain carries TRBV7-9 and TRBJ2-4; a possible D gene is TRBD1 (6 bases). Germline CDR1 reads SEHNR; CDR2 reads FQNEAQ (reference sequence). The V gene lost 3 bases and the J gene lost 8 bases, with 14 bases spanning the gap. The CDR3 length is 14 residues. CDR3: CASSFGQTVDIQYF. CDR3 nucleotide sequence: TGTGCCAGCAGCTTCGGACAGACGGTTGACATTCAGTACTTC.